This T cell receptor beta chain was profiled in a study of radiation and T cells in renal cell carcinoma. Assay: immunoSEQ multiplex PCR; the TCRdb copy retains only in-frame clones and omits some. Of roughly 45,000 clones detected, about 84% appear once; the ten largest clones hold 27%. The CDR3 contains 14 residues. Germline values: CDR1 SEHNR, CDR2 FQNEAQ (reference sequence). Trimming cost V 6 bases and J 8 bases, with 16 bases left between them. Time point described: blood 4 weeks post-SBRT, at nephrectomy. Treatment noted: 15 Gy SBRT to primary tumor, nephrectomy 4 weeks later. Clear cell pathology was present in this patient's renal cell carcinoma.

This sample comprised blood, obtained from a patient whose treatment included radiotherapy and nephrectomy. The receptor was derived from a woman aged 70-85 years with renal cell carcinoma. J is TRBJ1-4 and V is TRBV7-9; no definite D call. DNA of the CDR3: TGTGCCAGCAGGGCTGGGGAGTATCGGGAAAAACTGTTTTTT. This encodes CASRAGEYREKLFF.